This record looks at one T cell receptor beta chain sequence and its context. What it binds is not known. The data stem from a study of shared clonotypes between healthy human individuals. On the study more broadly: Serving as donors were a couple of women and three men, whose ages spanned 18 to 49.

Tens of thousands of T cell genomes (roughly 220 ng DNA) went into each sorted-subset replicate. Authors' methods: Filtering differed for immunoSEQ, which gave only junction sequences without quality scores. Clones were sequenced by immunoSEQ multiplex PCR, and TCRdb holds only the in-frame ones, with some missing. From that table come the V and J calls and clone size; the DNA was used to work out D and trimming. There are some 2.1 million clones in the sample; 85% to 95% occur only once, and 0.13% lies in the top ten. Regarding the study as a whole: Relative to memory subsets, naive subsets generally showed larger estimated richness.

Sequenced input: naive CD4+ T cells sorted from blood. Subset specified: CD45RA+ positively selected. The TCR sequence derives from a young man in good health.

CDR3 amino acids: CASSPRAPTGYEQYF. DNA for the CDR3: TGTGCCAGCTCACCCAGGGCCCCCACCGGCTACGAGCAGTACTTC. The chain has TRBV18 and TRBJ2-7; a weak D match, TRBD1 (5 bases). The V end was cut by 3 bases, the J end by 3 bases, with 15 bases between. CDR1 is KGHSH, CDR2 LQKENI, per germline. The CDR3 loop spans 15 amino acids.